This T cell receptor (beta chain) comes out of a study of beta chain features in type 1 diabetes. Study-level findings and limits: There was a moderate but significant shortening of TCRB CDR3s in all four CD4+ subsets of Type 1 diabetes patients. Patients and controls would share equally any PCR tilt toward shorter templates.

The CDR3 is 10 amino acids. The germline gives CDR1 MNHNS, CDR2 SASEGT. V was cut by 6 bases and J by 7 bases, with 6 bases left in between. Investigators reverse transcribed all isolated RNA, so they sequenced expressed TCRB transcripts. Sequencing used immunoSEQ multiplex PCR; TCRdb keeps in-frame clones, though not all of them. Of some 700,000 clones listed, 13% are singletons. This clone was counted between two and nine times. What it recognizes is unknown. This TCR was recovered from a man aged 18-30 years with type 1 diabetes. Material for sequencing was naive CD4+ T cells from blood. V usage is TRBV6-1 and J usage is TRBJ1-2; D ambiguous. This CDR3 is CASSIPGYTF. The CDR3 nucleotides read TGTGCCAGCAGCATTCCTGGCTACACCTTC.